Sequencing of this T cell receptor beta chain was carried out in a study of cytomegalovirus exposure and HLA in healthy donors. Across the study: There were under 130 million unique TCR beta sequences, drawn from about 190 million T cells, in an earlier analysis.

The primer mix had 60 Vbeta and 13 Jbeta primers. Only in-frame clones appear in the TCRdb table, and some are missing; sequencing was by immunoSEQ multiplex PCR. The sample lists under 120,000 clones, around three quarters occurring once. Study results and limitations: Reportedly, fewer N-insertions than the roughly 700-donor mean appeared in an Asian-associated ancestry cluster in a later analysis.

The germline CDR1 and CDR2 sequences are MDHEN and SYDVKM. V shed 6 bases and J shed 2 bases, with 16 bases lying between them. The CDR3 spans 15 residues. Each donor's status was that of a healthy bone marrow donor. Concerning this clone itself: Its specificity is not known.

This rearrangement joins TRBV28 to TRBJ1-2; weak D call: TRBD1 (6 bases). The TCR was taken from a female donor in good health and CMV-seropositive. The material sequenced was PBMCs. CDR3 nucleotides: TGTGCCAGCAGGTACATGACAGGAGCCAACTATGGCTACACCTTC. Protein: CASRYMTGANYGYTF.